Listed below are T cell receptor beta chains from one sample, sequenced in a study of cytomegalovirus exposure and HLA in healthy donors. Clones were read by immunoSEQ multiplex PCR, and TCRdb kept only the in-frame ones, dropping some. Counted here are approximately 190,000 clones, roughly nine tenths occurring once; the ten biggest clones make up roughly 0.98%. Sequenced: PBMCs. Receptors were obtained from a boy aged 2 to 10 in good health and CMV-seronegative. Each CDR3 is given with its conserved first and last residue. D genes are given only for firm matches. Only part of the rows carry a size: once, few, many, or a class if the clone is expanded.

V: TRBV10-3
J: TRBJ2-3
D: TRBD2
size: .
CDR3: CAIRGTRGSSGDTQYF
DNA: TGTGCCATCAGGGGGACTAGGGGATCTTCAGGAGATACGCAGTATTTT

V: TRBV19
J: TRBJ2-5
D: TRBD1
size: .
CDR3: CASSLTGWETQYF
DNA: TGTGCCAGTAGCTTGACAGGGTGGGAGACCCAGTACTTC

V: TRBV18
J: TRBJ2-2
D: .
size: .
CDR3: CASSPGGLNTGELFF
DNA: TGTGCCAGCTCACCTGGCGGTCTGAACACCGGGGAGCTGTTTTTT

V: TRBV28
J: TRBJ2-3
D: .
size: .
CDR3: CASSPGGSTDTQYF
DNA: TGTGCCAGCAGTCCGGGGGGCTCTACAGATACGCAGTATTTT

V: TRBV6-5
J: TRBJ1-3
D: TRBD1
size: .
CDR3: CASSRDRADTIYF
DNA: TGTGCCAGCAGTCGGGACAGGGCAGACACCATATATTTT

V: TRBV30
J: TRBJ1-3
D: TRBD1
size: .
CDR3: CAWRAGTGAGNTIYF
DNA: TGTGCCTGGAGAGCCGGGACAGGAGCTGGAAACACCATATATTTT

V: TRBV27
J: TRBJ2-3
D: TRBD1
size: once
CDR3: CACRTGKFADTQYF
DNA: TGTGCCTGCAGGACAGGGAAATTCGCAGATACGCAGTATTTT

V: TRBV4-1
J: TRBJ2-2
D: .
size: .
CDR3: CASSQAPGLNTGELFF
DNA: TGCGCCAGCAGCCAAGCCCCAGGGCTGAACACCGGGGAGCTGTTTTTT

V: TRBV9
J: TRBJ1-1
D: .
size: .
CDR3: CASSSQHTEAFF
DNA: TGTGCCAGCAGCTCACAACACACTGAAGCTTTCTTT

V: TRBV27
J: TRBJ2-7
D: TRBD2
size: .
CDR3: CASSSRGGRVYEQYF
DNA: TGTGCCAGCAGTTCGAGGGGCGGGAGGGTCTACGAGCAGTACTTC

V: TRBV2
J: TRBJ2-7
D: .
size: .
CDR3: CASSESIADRYYEQYF
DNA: TGTGCCAGCAGTGAATCCATAGCGGATCGTTACTACGAGCAGTACTTC

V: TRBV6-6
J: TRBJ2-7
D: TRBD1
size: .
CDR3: CASRSWGGTGGYEQYF
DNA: TGTGCCAGCAGGTCTTGGGGGGGGACAGGGGGTTACGAGCAGTACTTC

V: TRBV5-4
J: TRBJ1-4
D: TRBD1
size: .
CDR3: CASSPTGVDEKLFF
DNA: TGTGCCAGCAGCCCCACAGGGGTTGATGAAAAACTGTTTTTT

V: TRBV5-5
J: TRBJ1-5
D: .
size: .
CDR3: CASSPRSGLIDQPQHF
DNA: TGTGCCAGCAGCCCGAGATCGGGACTTATCGATCAGCCCCAGCATTTT

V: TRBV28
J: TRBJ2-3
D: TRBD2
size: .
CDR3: CASSLFGILAGGPSTDTQYF
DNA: TGTGCCAGCAGTTTATTTGGAATACTAGCGGGAGGGCCCAGCACAGATACGCAGTATTTT

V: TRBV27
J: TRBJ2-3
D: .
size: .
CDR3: CASNSQGGGPTSHLYF
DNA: TGTGCCAGCAACTCCCAGGGAGGGGGTCCTACCTCGCATTTGTATTTT

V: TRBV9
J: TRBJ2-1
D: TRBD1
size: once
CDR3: CASKEAGGYNEQFF
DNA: TGTGCCAGCAAGGAGGCAGGGGGCTACAATGAGCAGTTCTTC

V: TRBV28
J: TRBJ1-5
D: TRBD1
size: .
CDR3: CASSQDRSNQPQHF
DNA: TGTGCCAGCAGCCAGGACAGGAGCAATCAGCCCCAGCATTTT

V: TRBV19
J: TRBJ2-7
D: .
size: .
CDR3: CASSISLTAFEQYF
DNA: TGTGCCAGTAGTATATCCCTAACTGCCTTCGAGCAGTACTTC

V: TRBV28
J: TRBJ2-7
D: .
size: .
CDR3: CASIRRRRPYEQYF
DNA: TGTGCCAGCATTAGGAGGAGGCGTCCCTACGAGCAGTACTTC

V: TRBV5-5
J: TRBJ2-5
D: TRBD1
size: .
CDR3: CASSRRTGGRSETQYF
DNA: TGTGCCAGCAGCAGGAGGACAGGGGGCAGGTCGGAGACCCAGTACTTC

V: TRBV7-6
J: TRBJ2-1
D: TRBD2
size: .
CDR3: CASSLGGSGRASYNEQFF
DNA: TGTGCCAGCAGCTTAGGGGGTAGCGGGAGGGCATCCTACAATGAGCAGTTCTTC